A single sample is the source of the 2 T cell receptor beta chains below, sequenced in a study of blood T cell repertoires in COVID-19. Clones were sequenced by immunoSEQ multiplex PCR, and TCRdb holds only the in-frame ones, with some missing. The sample contains about 240,000 clones, roughly 87% of which appear only once. The sample was peripheral blood. These receptors were taken from a woman younger than 45 with acute or convalescent COVID-19.

The gene calls are TRBV3-1 (or the pseudogene TRBV3-2) and TRBJ1-1; no clear D gene. CDR3 length: 12 amino acids. Per germline, CDR1 LGHDT and CDR2 YNNKEL (reference sequence). The V and J ends lost 8 bases and 4 bases respectively, with 11 bases between them. The CDR3 loop reads CASSSTGTEAFF. The CDR3 bases are TGTGCCAGCTCTAGCACTGGCACTGAAGCTTTCTTT.

V usage is TRBV5-8 and J usage is TRBJ1-5, with 8 bases identical to TRBD1. This CDR3 is built from 15 residues. V lost 0 bases to trimming and J lost 5 bases; unmatched junction nucleotides: 4. The germline V gene encodes CDR1 SGHTS and CDR2 YDEGEE. CDR3 region: CASSLDRGKDQPQHF. In DNA, the CDR3 is TGTGCCAGCAGCTTGGACAGGGGGAAGGATCAGCCCCAGCATTTT.